This paragraph covers one TCR beta chain sequence. The record originates from a study of T-cell memory formation after mild COVID-19. Germline V gene lookup returns CDR1 MNHEY and CDR2 SVGEGT. The V and J ends lost 0 bases and 2 bases respectively, with 9 bases between them. There are 15 residues in the CDR3. Amplification by 5'RACE using constant-segment primers produced TCR alpha and TCR beta cDNA libraries that carried sample barcodes and UMIs. TCRdb re-called the 5' RACE reads with MiXCR, one entry per CDR3 protein. The data hold under 150,000 distinct CDR3 sequences, with about 16% observed a single time.

This sequence joins TRBV6-2 or TRBV6-3 and TRBJ2-3; D uncertain. The sequence was obtained from an adult woman who had mild COVID-19 (a few samples of this study predate the infection). Cell type and time point are not known. Sequencing was performed on PBMCs or a T cell subset sorted from them (not recorded which). The CDR3 region is CASSYSEQPTDTQYF. CDR3 coding DNA: TGTGCCAGCAGTTACTCGGAGCAACCCACAGATACGCAGTATTTT.